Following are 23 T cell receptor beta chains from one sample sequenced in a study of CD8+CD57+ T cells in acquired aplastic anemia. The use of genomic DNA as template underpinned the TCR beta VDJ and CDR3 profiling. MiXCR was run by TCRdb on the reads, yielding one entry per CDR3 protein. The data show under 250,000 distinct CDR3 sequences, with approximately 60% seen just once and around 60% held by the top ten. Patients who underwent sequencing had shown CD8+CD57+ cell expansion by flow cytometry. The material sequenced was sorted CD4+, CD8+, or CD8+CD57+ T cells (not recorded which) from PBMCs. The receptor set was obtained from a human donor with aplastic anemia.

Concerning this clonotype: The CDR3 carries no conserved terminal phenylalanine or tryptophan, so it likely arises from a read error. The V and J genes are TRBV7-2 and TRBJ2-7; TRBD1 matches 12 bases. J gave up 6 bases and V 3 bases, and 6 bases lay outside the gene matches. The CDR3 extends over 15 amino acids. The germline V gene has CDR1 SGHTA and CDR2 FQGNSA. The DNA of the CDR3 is TGTGCCAGCAGCTTGCCGGGACAGGGGGCTGGCGAGCAGTACCTC. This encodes CASSLPGQGAGEQYL.

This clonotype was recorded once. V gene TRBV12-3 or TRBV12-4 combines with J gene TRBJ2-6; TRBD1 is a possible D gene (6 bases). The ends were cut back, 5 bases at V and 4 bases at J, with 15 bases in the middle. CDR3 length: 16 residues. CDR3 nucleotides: TGTGCCAGCAGTGGACAGTACAGCTCCGGGGCCAACGTCCTGACTTTC. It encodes CASSGQYSSGANVLTF.

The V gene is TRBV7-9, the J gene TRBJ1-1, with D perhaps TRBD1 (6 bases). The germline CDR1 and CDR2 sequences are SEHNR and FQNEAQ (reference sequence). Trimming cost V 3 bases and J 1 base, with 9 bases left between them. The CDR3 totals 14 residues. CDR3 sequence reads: CASSFVDRNTEAFF. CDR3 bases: TGTGCCAGCAGCTTCGTGGACAGGAACACTGAAGCTTTCTTT.

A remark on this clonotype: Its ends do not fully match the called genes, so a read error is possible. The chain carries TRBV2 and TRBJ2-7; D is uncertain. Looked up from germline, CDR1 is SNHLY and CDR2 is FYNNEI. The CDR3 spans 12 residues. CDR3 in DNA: TGTGCCATCAGTGAGACAACTTCCGAGCAGTACTTC. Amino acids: CAISETTSEQYF.

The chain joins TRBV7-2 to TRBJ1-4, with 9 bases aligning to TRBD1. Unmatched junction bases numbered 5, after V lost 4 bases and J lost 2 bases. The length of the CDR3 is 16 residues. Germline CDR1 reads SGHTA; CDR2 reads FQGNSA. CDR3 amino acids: CASSYGQGITNEKLFF. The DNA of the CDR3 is TGTGCCAGCAGCTACGGACAGGGGATCACTAATGAAAAACTGTTTTTT.

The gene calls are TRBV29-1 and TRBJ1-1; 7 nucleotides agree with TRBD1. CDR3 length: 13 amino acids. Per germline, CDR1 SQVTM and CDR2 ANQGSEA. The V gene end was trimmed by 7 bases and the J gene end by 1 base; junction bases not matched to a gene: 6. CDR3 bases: TGCAGCGGCCAGACAGGGAGGAACACTGAAGCTTTCTTT. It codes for CSGQTGRNTEAFF.

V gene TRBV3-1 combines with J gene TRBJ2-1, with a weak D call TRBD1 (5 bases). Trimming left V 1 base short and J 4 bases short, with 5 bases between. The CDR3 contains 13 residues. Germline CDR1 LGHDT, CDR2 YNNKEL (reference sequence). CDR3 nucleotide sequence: TGTGCCAGCAGCCAAGGACAGTACAATGAGCAGTTCTTC. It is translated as CASSQGQYNEQFF.

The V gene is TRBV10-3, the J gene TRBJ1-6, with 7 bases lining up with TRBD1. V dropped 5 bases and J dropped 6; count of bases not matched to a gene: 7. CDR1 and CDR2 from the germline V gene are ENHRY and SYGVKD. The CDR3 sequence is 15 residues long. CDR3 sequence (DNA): TGTGCCATCAGTTCCTCCGGGACAGCTAATTCACCCCTCCACTTT. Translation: CAISSSGTANSPLHF.

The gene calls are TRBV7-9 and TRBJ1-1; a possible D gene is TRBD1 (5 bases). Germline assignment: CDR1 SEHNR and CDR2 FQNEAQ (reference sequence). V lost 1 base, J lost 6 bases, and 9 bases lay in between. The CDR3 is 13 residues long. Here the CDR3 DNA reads TGTGCCAGCAGCTTAGTGGGGGGAGCTGAAGCTTTCTTT. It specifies CASSLVGGAEAFF.

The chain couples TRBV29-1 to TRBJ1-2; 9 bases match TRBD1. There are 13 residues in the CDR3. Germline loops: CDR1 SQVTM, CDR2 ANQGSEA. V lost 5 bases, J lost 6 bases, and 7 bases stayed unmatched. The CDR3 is CSVPGQGPHGYTF. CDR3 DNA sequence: TGCAGCGTTCCGGGACAGGGCCCCCATGGCTACACCTTC.

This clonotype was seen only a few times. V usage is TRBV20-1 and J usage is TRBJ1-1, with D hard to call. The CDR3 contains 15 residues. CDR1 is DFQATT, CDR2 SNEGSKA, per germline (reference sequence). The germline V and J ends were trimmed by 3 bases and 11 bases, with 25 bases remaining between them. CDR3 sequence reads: CSASTTGNTLGLAFF. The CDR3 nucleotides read TGCAGTGCTAGTACCACGGGAAATACCCTAGGATTGGCTTTCTTT.

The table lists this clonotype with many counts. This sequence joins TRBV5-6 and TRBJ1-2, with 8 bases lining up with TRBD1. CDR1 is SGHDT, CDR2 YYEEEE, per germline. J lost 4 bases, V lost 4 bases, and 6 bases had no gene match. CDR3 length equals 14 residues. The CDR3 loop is CASSQGQGGYGYTF. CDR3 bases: TGTGCCAGCAGCCAAGGACAGGGTGGCTATGGCTACACCTTC.

The CDR3 coding sequence is TGTGCCACCAGTGAAGGGGCACCGCTCCCAAGCGAGACCCAGTACTTC. Encoded protein: CATSEGAPLPSETQYF. V gene TRBV24-1 combines with J gene TRBJ2-5, with a tentative D call TRBD1 (5 bases). CDR1 is KGHDR, CDR2 SFDVKD, per germline. V gave up 4 bases and J gave up 5 bases, with 19 bases separating them. This CDR3 spans 16 amino acids.

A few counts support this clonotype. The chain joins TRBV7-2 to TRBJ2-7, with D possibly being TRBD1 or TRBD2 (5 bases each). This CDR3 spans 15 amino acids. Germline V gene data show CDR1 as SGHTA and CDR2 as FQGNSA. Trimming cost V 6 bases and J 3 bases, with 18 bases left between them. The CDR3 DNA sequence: TGTGCCAGCAGTCGGGACCTTTGGTCTGTCTACGAGCAGTACTTC. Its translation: CASSRDLWSVYEQYF.

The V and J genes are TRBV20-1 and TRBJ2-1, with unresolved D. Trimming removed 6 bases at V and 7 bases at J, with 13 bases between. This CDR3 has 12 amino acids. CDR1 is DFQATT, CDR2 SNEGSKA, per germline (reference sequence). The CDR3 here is CSAFRTYNEQFF. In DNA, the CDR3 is TGCAGTGCCTTCCGCACTTATAATGAGCAGTTCTTC.

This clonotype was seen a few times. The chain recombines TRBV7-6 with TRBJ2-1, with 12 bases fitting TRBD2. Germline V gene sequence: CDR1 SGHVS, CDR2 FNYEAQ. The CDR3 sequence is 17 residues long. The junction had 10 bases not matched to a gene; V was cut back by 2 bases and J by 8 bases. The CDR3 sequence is CASSLPRLAGEGHEQFF. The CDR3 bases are TGTGCCAGCAGCTTACCCCGACTAGCGGGAGAGGGGCATGAGCAGTTCTTC. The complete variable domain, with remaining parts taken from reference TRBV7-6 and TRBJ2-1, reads GAGVSQSPRYKVTKRGQDVALRCDPISGHVSLYWYRQALGQGPEFLTYFNYEAQQDKSGLPNDRFSAERPEGSISTLTIQRTEQRDSAMYRCASSLPRLAGEGHEQFFGPGTRLTVL.

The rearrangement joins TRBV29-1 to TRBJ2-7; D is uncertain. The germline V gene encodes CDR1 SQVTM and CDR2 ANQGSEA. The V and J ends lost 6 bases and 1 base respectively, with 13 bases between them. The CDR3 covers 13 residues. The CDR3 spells CSVVLEVSYEQYF. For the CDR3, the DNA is TGCAGCGTGGTTTTGGAAGTGTCCTACGAGCAGTACTTC.

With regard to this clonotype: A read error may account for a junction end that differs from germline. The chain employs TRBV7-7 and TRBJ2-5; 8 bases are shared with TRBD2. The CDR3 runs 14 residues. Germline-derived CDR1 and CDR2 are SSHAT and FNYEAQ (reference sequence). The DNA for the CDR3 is TGTGCTAGCAGTTCGAGCGGGAGCTCAGAGACCCAGTACTTC. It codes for CASSSSGSSETQYF.

CDR3 in DNA: TGCAGTGCTTTCTGGGAGGACACAGATACGCAGTATTTT. Translating gives CSAFWEDTDTQYF. The chain is built from TRBV20-1 and TRBJ2-3, with a tentative D call TRBD2 (6 bases). This CDR3 has 13 residues. Trimming stripped 5 bases from V and 2 bases from J, with 11 bases between. In germline, CDR1 is DFQATT, CDR2 SNEGSKA (reference sequence).

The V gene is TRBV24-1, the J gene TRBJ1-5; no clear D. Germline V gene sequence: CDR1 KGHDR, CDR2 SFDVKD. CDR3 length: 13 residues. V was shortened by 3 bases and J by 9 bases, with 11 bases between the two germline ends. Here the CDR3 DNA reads TGTGCCACCAGTGATGTTACAGCGGTGCCCCAGCATTTT. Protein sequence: CATSDVTAVPQHF.

CDR3 DNA: TGCAGTGCCCCCACGACGGTTGGCTATGGCTACACCTTC. It is translated as CSAPTTVGYGYTF. The chain employs TRBV20-1 and TRBJ1-2, with no clear D. Deletions cut 6 bases from V and 4 bases from J, with 15 bases between. The CDR3 consists of 13 residues. Germline V gives CDR1 DFQATT, CDR2 SNEGSKA (reference sequence).

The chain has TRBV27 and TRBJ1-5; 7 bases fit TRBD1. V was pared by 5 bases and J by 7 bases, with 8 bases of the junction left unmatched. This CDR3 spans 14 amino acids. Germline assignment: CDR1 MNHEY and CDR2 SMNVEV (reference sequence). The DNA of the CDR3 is TGTGCCAGCAGTCTTGGACAGGCTGGGCAGCCCCAGCATTTT. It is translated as CASSLGQAGQPQHF.

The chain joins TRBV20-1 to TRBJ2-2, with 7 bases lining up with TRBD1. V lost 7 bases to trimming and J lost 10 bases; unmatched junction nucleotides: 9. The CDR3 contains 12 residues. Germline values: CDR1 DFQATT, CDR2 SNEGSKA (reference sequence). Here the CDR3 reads CSGKGAHMELFF. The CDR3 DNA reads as TGCAGTGGGAAGGGGGCGCATATGGAGCTGTTTTTT.